The 8 T cell receptor beta chains below were found in one sample sequenced in a study of blood T cells in healthy people across ages. Together with a sample-barcoded 5' primer, a J-beta primer mix was included in a second PCR lasting roughly 6 to 12 cycles. MiXCR, applied by TCRdb to the 5' RACE reads, yields one record per CDR3 protein. Of more than 1.4 million distinct CDR3 sequences in the sample, about 43% were seen once. Sequencing was performed on blood. These receptors originate from a young woman in good health.

Only a few counts were recorded for this clonotype. The chain employs TRBV6-9 and TRBJ2-7; 7 nucleotides line up with TRBD1. The V gene's germline CDR1 is MNHGY and CDR2 SVAAGI. The CDR3 spans 16 residues. J gave up 1 base and V 4 bases, and 10 bases lay outside the gene matches. The CDR3 bases are TGTGCCAGCAGTTCCCTCCTCCGGACAGGTTCCTACGAGCAGTACTTC. It is translated as CASSSLLRTGSYEQYF.

Written as DNA, the CDR3 is TGTGCCAGCAGCTTAGGGGGCGGCATTCAGTACTTC. Protein sequence: CASSLGGGIQYF. V usage is TRBV7-2 and J usage is TRBJ2-4; TRBD1 is a possible D gene (5 bases). The V gene lost 1 base and the J gene lost 9 bases, with 7 bases spanning the gap. This CDR3 has 12 amino acids. CDR1 and CDR2 from the germline V gene are SGHTA and FQGNSA. Full variable domain (missing parts from reference TRBV7-2 and TRBJ2-4): GAGVSQSPSNKVTEKGKDVELRCDPISGHTALYWYRQSLGQGLEFLIYFQGNSAPDKSGLPSDRFSAERTGGSVSTLTIQRTQQEDSAVYLCASSLGGGIQYFGAGTRLSVL.

This chain joins TRBV20-1 and TRBJ1-5, with D possibly TRBD1 on 5 matching bases. This CDR3 has 15 amino acids. Deletions cut 0 bases from V and 0 bases from J, with 9 bases between. CDR1 and CDR2 (germline): DFQATT, SNEGSKA (reference sequence). The CDR3 bases are TGCAGTGCTAGAGAGGGGGGGGGTAGCAATCAGCCCCAGCATTTT. Protein: CSAREGGGSNQPQHF.

The chain recombines TRBV20-1 with TRBJ2-1; 13 nucleotides match TRBD2. The DNA matches TRBJ2-7 better at its end, which makes the J call doubtful. CDR3 size: 14 residues. Germline V gives CDR1 DFQATT, CDR2 SNEGSKA (reference sequence). CDR3 loop: CSAGTSGTYNEQYF. The CDR3 coding sequence is TGCAGTGCGGGGACTAGCGGGACCTACAATGAGCAGTACTTC.

The V and J genes are TRBV24-1 and TRBJ2-1; D is possibly TRBD1 (5 bases). Germline V gene lookup returns CDR1 KGHDR and CDR2 SFDVKD. V lost 1 base and J lost 1, with 10 bases in between. The CDR3 is made up of 16 amino acids. The CDR3 reads CATSDLGASSYNEQFF. CDR3 nucleotides: TGTGCCACCAGTGATTTAGGGGCTAGTTCCTACAATGAGCAGTTCTTC.

This clonotype was detected only a few times. The rearrangement links TRBV18 to TRBJ2-5; 7 bases are a match to TRBD2. After removal of 2 bases from V and 1 base from J, the junction contained 10 bases not matched to a gene. The germline V gene encodes CDR1 KGHSH and CDR2 LQKENI. The CDR3 loop spans 17 amino acids. The CDR3 here is CASSPIWASGSQETQYF. CDR3 DNA: TGTGCCAGCTCACCAATTTGGGCTAGCGGTAGCCAAGAGACCCAGTACTTC. Full variable domain (outside the CDR3, taken from reference TRBV18 and TRBJ2-5): NAGVMQNPRHLVRRRGQEARLRCSPMKGHSHVYWYRQLPEEGLKFMVYLQKENIIDESGMPKERFSAEFPKEGPSILRIQQVVRGDSAAYFCASSPIWASGSQETQYFGPGTRLLVL.

This clonotype was recorded a few times. The gene calls are TRBV7-9 and TRBJ2-5, with no clear D. This CDR3 comprises 11 residues. Germline loops: CDR1 SEHNR, CDR2 FQNEAQ (reference sequence). Between the trimmed V and J ends, which lost 5 bases and 7 bases, there was a span of 8 bases. DNA of the CDR3: TGTGCCAGCAGCCAGACCAGGACCCAGTACTTC. Translated, it gives CASSQTRTQYF.

The V and J genes are TRBV19 and TRBJ2-5; tentatively, D is TRBD2 (6 bases). Germline lookup yields CDR1 LNHDA and CDR2 SQIVND (reference sequence). The CDR3 is 14 residues long. V lost 5 bases, J lost 3 bases, and 13 bases lay in between. CDR3: CASSATSKEETQYF. For the CDR3, the DNA is TGTGCCAGTAGTGCGACTAGTAAGGAAGAGACCCAGTACTTC. Based on the CDR3 plus reference TRBV19 and TRBJ2-5, the full variable domain is DGGITQSPKYLFRKEGQNVTLSCEQNLNHDAMYWYRQDPGQGLRLIYYSQIVNDFQKGDIAEGYSVSREKKESFPLTVTSAQKNPTAFYLCASSATSKEETQYFGPGTRLLVL.